This passage covers 21 T cell receptor beta chains from one sample sequenced in a study of beta chain features in type 1 diabetes. Notes on the study in general: Significant though moderate, a shortening of TCRB CDR3s appeared in all four CD4+ subsets of Type 1 diabetes patients.

The whole isolated RNA underwent reverse transcription, so sequencing captured expressed TCRB transcripts. Profiling relied on immunoSEQ multiplex PCR, and the TCRdb table lists in-frame clones only, not all of them. Of under 400,000 clones listed, 10% to 15% were seen once; the top ten hold 0.0095% to 0.011%. For these TCRs, the target antigens are not known. Sequenced: naive CD4+ T cells from blood. The receptors here all came from a young woman with type 1 diabetes.

CDR3 amino acids: CASSPRSGGSYEQYF. CDR3 DNA: TGCGCCAGCAGCCCCAGGAGCGGGGGATCCTACGAGCAGTACTTC. The chain employs TRBV5-1 and TRBJ2-7; 8 positions match TRBD2. The CDR3 extends over 15 amino acids. The V segment lost 4 bases and the J segment 1 base; nucleotides outside the gene matches: 7. Germline V gene lookup returns CDR1 SGHRS and CDR2 YFSETQ.

There are a few counts of this clone. The chain joins TRBV11-1 to TRBJ2-6; perhaps TRBD2 as D (5 bases). Germline assignment: CDR1 SGHAT and CDR2 FQDESV (reference sequence). V lost 5 bases to trimming and J lost 2 bases, with 13 bases between them. This CDR3 has 16 amino acids. CDR3 coding DNA: TGTGCCAGCAGCGCCGGCCCCGGGGCTGGGGCCAACGTCCTGACTTTC. Amino acids: CASSAGPGAGANVLTF. The full variable domain, rest sourced from reference TRBV11-1 and TRBJ2-6, is EAEVAQSPRYKITEKSQAVAFWCDPISGHATLYWYRQILGQGPELLVQFQDESVVDDSQLPKDRFSAERLKGVDSTLKIQPAELGDSAMYLCASSAGPGAGANVLTFGAGSRLTVL.

This clone was seen a few times. Here the CDR3 reads CASSPTGGSEAFF. CDR3 DNA: TGTGCCAGCAGCCCAACAGGGGGCTCTGAAGCTTTCTTT. The chain has TRBV7-9 and TRBJ1-1; TRBD1 matches 9 bases. The germline gives CDR1 SEHNR, CDR2 FQNEAQ (reference sequence). This CDR3 comprises 13 residues. With 5 bases clipped from V and 6 bases from J, the junction kept 4 bases outside the gene matches.

J is TRBJ2-1 and V is TRBV6-6; possibly TRBD2 for D (6 bases). Per germline, CDR1 MNHNY and CDR2 SVGAGI (reference sequence). Trimming cost V 4 bases and J 4 bases, with 11 bases left between them. The CDR3 has 14 amino acids. The DNA of the CDR3 is TGTGCCAGCAGTTCCCCGACTAGTTACAATGAGCAGTTCTTC. The encoded protein is CASSSPTSYNEQFF.

This clone was observed a handful of times. The V and J genes are TRBV9 and TRBJ1-2; 9 bases fit TRBD1. The CDR3 spans 14 residues. Germline values: CDR1 SGDLS, CDR2 YYNGEE. V was pared by 4 bases and J by 6 bases, with 7 bases of the junction left unmatched. CDR3 sequence: CASSPPGTGNGYTF. The DNA of the CDR3 is TGTGCCAGCAGCCCCCCCGGGACAGGGAATGGCTACACCTTC.

This clone was counted a few times. The V and J genes are TRBV6-4 and TRBJ2-2; D possibly corresponds to TRBD2 (6 bases). Germline V lookup: CDR1 MRHNA, CDR2 SNTAGT. Trimming shortened V by 7 bases and J by 0 bases, and 15 bases separated the two germline ends. The CDR3 totals 16 residues. CDR3 in DNA: TGTGCCAGCAAACAAGAGGGCGGGACGAACACCGGGGAGCTGTTTTTT. It is translated as CASKQEGGTNTGELFF.

V and J are TRBV2 and TRBJ1-1; D is undetermined. With 8 bases removed from V and 1 base from J, the gap between germline ends came to 8 bases. The CDR3 sequence is 12 residues long. In germline, CDR1 is SNHLY, CDR2 FYNNEI. The CDR3 reads CASATGNTEAFF. CDR3 sequence (DNA): TGTGCCAGCGCGACGGGGAACACTGAAGCTTTCTTT.

This clone has only a few counts. This specimen includes other DNA sequences encoding the same CDR3. The chain has TRBV19 and TRBJ2-6; no reliable D call. Trimming took 9 bases from V and 0 from J, leaving 6 bases between them. Germline V gene lookup returns CDR1 LNHDA and CDR2 SQIVND (reference sequence). This CDR3 has 13 residues. This chain's CDR3 is CASRSSGANVLTF. CDR3 nucleotides: TGTGCCAGCCGGAGCTCTGGGGCCAACGTCCTGACTTTC.

This clone was detected only a few times. This rearrangement joins TRBV29-1 to TRBJ1-3, with D possibly TRBD1 on 6 matching bases. Trimming cost V 4 bases and J 7 bases, with 17 bases left between them. The CDR3 is 14 amino acids. Germline-derived CDR1 and CDR2 are SQVTM and ANQGSEA. Here the CDR3 reads CSVAQLGARNTIYF. The CDR3 DNA reads as TGCAGCGTTGCCCAACTGGGGGCGAGGAACACCATATATTTT.

This clone has just a few counts. J is TRBJ2-1 and V is TRBV5-1, with 7 bases identical to TRBD1. V shed 4 bases, J shed 4 bases, and the junction held 5 bases outside the gene matches. CDR3 length equals 14 residues. Germline assignment: CDR1 SGHRS and CDR2 YFSETQ. As DNA, the CDR3 is TGCGCCAGCAGCCGGGGACAGCCGTACAATGAGCAGTTCTTC. Its translation: CASSRGQPYNEQFF.

This clone was counted only a few times. The same CDR3 also results from other DNA sequences found in this sample. The chain recombines TRBV28 with TRBJ2-7; TRBD2 might be the D (7 bases). CDR3 length: 14 amino acids. Germline V CDR1 and CDR2: MDHEN, SYDVKM. V lost 6 bases, J lost 2 bases, and 14 bases lay in between. Here the CDR3 DNA reads TGTGCCAGCAGGACGCCGGGGGGCCCCTACGAGCAGTACTTC. Translating gives CASRTPGGPYEQYF.

J is TRBJ2-1 and V is TRBV4-1; 8 bases align to TRBD2. The germline CDR1 and CDR2 sequences are MGHRA and YSYEKL. The CDR3 contains 17 residues. The junction had 15 bases not matched to a gene; V was cut back by 4 bases and J by 7 bases. Written as DNA, the CDR3 is TGCGCCAGCAGCCGAGGACTAGCACGGACGACCGCAAATGAGCAGTTCTTC. This codes for CASSRGLARTTANEQFF.

The rearrangement uses TRBV6-6 and TRBJ2-3, with 9 positions matching TRBD1. In germline, CDR1 is MNHNY, CDR2 SVGAGI (reference sequence). The CDR3 has 15 residues. V lost 7 bases and J lost 2; bases outside the gene matches: 7. The CDR3 spells CASITGTGNTDTQYF. DNA of the CDR3: TGTGCCAGCATTACCGGGACAGGGAACACAGATACGCAGTATTTT.

The gene calls are TRBV7-8 and TRBJ1-4, with 8 bases lining up with TRBD1. V shed 5 bases and J 8 bases; nucleotides not matched to a gene: 13. CDR1 is SGHVS and CDR2 is FQNEAQ in the germline V gene. The CDR3 spans 16 residues. The CDR3: CASSQYPTGVGEKLFF. The DNA for the CDR3 is TGTGCCAGCAGCCAATACCCGACAGGGGTAGGGGAAAAACTGTTTTTT.

In its sample, this clone was seen a few times. The chain carries TRBV4-1 and TRBJ1-1, with a tentative D call TRBD1 (6 bases). Trimming removed 4 bases from V and 2 bases from J, with 11 bases in between. Germline V gene sequence: CDR1 MGHRA, CDR2 YSYEKL. The CDR3 is made up of 14 amino acids. The CDR3 coding sequence is TGCGCCAGCAGCCCAGGACAGAAAAACACTGAAGCTTTCTTT. This codes for CASSPGQKNTEAFF.

The table lists this clone with a few counts. The CDR3 spells CASSQGGGLAENSNEQFF. DNA for the CDR3: TGCGCCAGCAGCCAAGGCGGGGGACTAGCGGAAAACTCCAATGAGCAGTTCTTC. This sequence joins TRBV4-3 and TRBJ2-1, with 11 bases fitting TRBD2. Germline assignment: CDR1 LGHNA and CDR2 YSLEER. The CDR3 consists of 18 residues. V lost 1 base, J lost 6 bases, and 11 bases stayed unmatched.

J is TRBJ1-4 and V is TRBV7-8; D is uncertain. Germline CDR1 reads SGHVS; CDR2 reads FQNEAQ. Trimming pared 2 bases from V and 0 bases from J, leaving 7 bases between. This CDR3 has 15 residues. The chain's CDR3 is CASSLRGPTNEKLFF. CDR3 nucleotides: TGTGCCAGCAGCTTACGCGGCCCAACTAATGAAAAACTGTTTTTT.

This clone has more than one count but fewer than ten. The chain combines TRBV5-4 with TRBJ1-4; possibly TRBD1 for D (5 bases). V was cut by 4 bases and J by 8 bases, with 12 bases left in between. The CDR3 is made up of 13 amino acids. Germline CDR1 SGHNT, CDR2 YYREEE (reference sequence). CDR3 sequence reads: CASSLQGKEKLFF. The CDR3 DNA reads TGTGCCAGCAGCCTCCAGGGAAAGGAAAAACTGTTTTTT.

This rearrangement joins TRBV5-1 to TRBJ2-1; TRBD1 matches at 9 bases. Germline values: CDR1 SGHRS, CDR2 YFSETQ. The V segment lost 4 bases and the J segment 10 bases; nucleotides outside the gene matches: 9. The CDR3 is 14 residues long. In nucleotides, the CDR3 is TGCGCCAGCAGCGCCGGGACAGGGCTGGAAGAGCAGTTCTTC. This sequence encodes CASSAGTGLEEQFF.

This clone was observed a handful of times. The chain combines TRBV4-3 with TRBJ2-1; 12 nucleotides match TRBD2. CDR1 and CDR2 from the germline V gene are LGHNA and YSLEER. Unmatched junction bases numbered 4, after V lost 1 base and J lost 9 bases. CDR3 length: 15 residues. The CDR3 DNA reads as TGCGCCAGCAGCCAAGGGACTAGCGGGATACGTGAGCAGTTCTTC. This gives the protein CASSQGTSGIREQFF.

This clone was picked up a small number of times. The J gene is TRBJ1-2, the V gene TRBV5-4, with D possibly matching TRBD1 (5 bases). The V end was cut by 5 bases, the J end by 2 bases, with 7 bases between. Looked up from germline, CDR1 is SGHNT and CDR2 is YYREEE (reference sequence). The CDR3 runs 12 residues. The CDR3 DNA sequence: TGTGCCAGCAGGACAGACAACTATGGCTACACCTTC. Translated, it gives CASRTDNYGYTF.